This note documents a single T cell receptor (beta chain) sequence. This specimen belongs to a study of PD-L1 blockade in urothelial cancer. Study in general: Male sex and bladder-origin urothelial cancer were recorded for twenty-five of 29 patients. Blood underwent analysis 3 weeks (second dose) and 6 weeks after treatment began.

The CDR3 loop spans 13 amino acids. Trimming removed 5 bases from V and 7 bases from J; junction bases left unmatched: 5. Looked up from germline, CDR1 is MNHEY and CDR2 is SVGAGI. Only in-frame clones appear in the TCRdb table, and some are missing; sequencing was by immunoSEQ multiplex PCR. The sample comprises about 71,000 clones, roughly nine tenths of which are singletons, and approximately 3.2% rests with the top ten. V gene TRBV6-5 combines with J gene TRBJ2-7; 10 nucleotides match TRBD1. The sample here was PBMCs, taken around atezolizumab (anti-PD-L1) treatment. The sequence derives from a man aged 55 to 70 with urothelial cancer. CDR3 nucleotides: TGTGCCAGCAGTGACAGGGGGCAGGGGGAGCAGTACTTC. As protein: CASSDRGQGEQYF.